This TCR beta chain was documented in a study of blood T cells in healthy people across ages. The overall study: About one barcoded beta molecule per two T cells was the capture yield of template switching.

The use of a sample-barcoded 5' primer and a J-beta primer mix characterized a second PCR of roughly 6 to 11 cycles. Carrying 12 random nucleotides, a template-switch adaptor labeled each individual cDNA molecule. MiXCR, applied by TCRdb to the 5' RACE reads, yields one record per CDR3 protein. The profile shows hundreds of thousands of distinct CDR3 sequences, roughly 32% of them singletons. Healthy Russian Caucasian donors spanned ages about 6 to 90 years. The study's findings and limits: Both naive CD4+ cell counts and diversity were greater in long-lived donors than in aged donors.

There are a few counts of this clonotype. Its specificity is unknown. Trimming removed 1 base at V and 0 bases at J, with 12 bases between. Looked up from germline, CDR1 is SGHDN and CDR2 is FVKESK. CDR3 length: 16 amino acids. The chain is built from TRBV14 and TRBJ1-1; D is uncertain. The origin of this receptor is a woman older than 75 in good health. The sample was blood. The CDR3, as DNA: TGTGCCAGCAGCCAAGCCCAAACAGTCTTGAACACTGAAGCTTTCTTT. This encodes CASSQAQTVLNTEAFF.